The 30 T cell receptor beta chains listed next were all sequenced from one sample in a study of T cells in Graves' hyperthyroidism and ophthalmopathy. Regions amplified from RNA transcripts were the TCR beta CDR3 regions. Researchers ran a first-round RT-PCR on the TCR CDR3 using the HTBI primer set. TCRdb reprocessed the multiplex PCR reads via MiXCR and lists one record per CDR3 protein. The sample has about 380,000 distinct CDR3 sequences, approximately 18% seen once; the top ten hold 40%. The sequenced material came from blood. Receptors were obtained from a man younger than 35 with Graves' ophthalmopathy.

This clonotype has at least ten counts. The chain uses TRBV28 and TRBJ2-7; TRBD1 agrees at 7 bases. V shed 5 bases and J 5 bases; nucleotides not matched to a gene: 6. The CDR3 runs 13 residues. The germline CDR1 and CDR2 sequences are MDHEN and SYDVKM. CDR3 bases: TGTGCCAGCAGTACGACAGGGCCCCACGAGCAGTACTTC. It is translated as CASSTTGPHEQYF.

Many counts were recorded for this clonotype. The chain carries TRBV12-3 or TRBV12-4 and TRBJ2-5; D may be TRBD1 (5 bases). V was pared by 1 base and J by 3 bases, with 9 bases between. The CDR3 consists of 14 residues. CDR3 bases: TGTGCCAGCAGTTTAGAGTCCAGGGAAGAGACCCAGTACTTC. It specifies CASSLESREETQYF.

The V gene is TRBV20-1, the J gene TRBJ1-6; 9 bases agree with TRBD1. CDR1 and CDR2 (germline): DFQATT, SNEGSKA (reference sequence). V lost 5 bases, J lost 7 bases, and 3 bases stayed unmatched. This CDR3 spans 13 amino acids. The DNA for the CDR3 is TGCAGTGCTGGCGGGACAGGGAATTCACCCCTCCACTTT. The encoded protein is CSAGGTGNSPLHF.

This clonotype was counted ten times or more. The chain links TRBV12-3 or TRBV12-4 to TRBJ2-1, with D perhaps TRBD1 or TRBD2 (5 bases each). Trimming removed 7 bases at V and 9 bases at J, with 13 bases between. The CDR3 has 12 residues. In DNA form, the CDR3 reads TGTGCCAGCACCCTCGGGGCCCTTGAGCAGTTCTTC. The encoded protein is CASTLGALEQFF.

Notes on this clonotype: One end of the junction fails to match germline, which may point to a read error. The chain joins TRBV12-3 or TRBV12-4 to TRBJ1-5, with 7 bases matching TRBD1. This CDR3 is built from 14 residues. CDR3 sequence (DNA): TGTGCCAGCAGTTTACTCCAGGGGGGTCAGCCCCGGCATTTT. It specifies CASSLLQGGQPRHF.

Remarks on this clonotype: A much larger clone differs from this one at a single base, so this may be a read error. The genes are TRBV12-3 or TRBV12-4 and TRBJ1-2; D gene uncertain. Trimming took off 5 bases at V and 7 bases at J, with 17 bases between the two ends. This CDR3 region has 14 residues. The CDR3 region is CASSHAEGGCGYTF. In nucleotides, the CDR3 is TGTGCCAGCAGTCACGCGGAGGGAGGCTGTGGCTACACCTTC.

In this sample, this clonotype turned up a few times. J is TRBJ2-7 and V is TRBV5-1; TRBD2 might be the D (5 bases). The CDR3 has 12 amino acids. CDR1 SGHRS and CDR2 YFSETQ come from the germline V gene. The V end lost 4 bases, the J end lost 5 bases, and 10 bases lay between the germline ends. CDR3 DNA sequence: TGCGCCAGCAGCGGCCACGGGAACGAGCAGTACTTC. Protein sequence: CASSGHGNEQYF.

The chain uses TRBV7-2 and TRBJ2-1, with TRBD2 matching over 9 bases. CDR3 length equals 14 residues. CDR1 is SGHTA and CDR2 is FQGNSA in the germline V gene. Trimming at V came to 1 base and at J to 8 bases, leaving 3 bases not matched to a gene. Here the CDR3 DNA reads TGTGCCAGCAGCTTAGTTAGCGGGGGACATGAGCAGTTCTTC. Its translation: CASSLVSGGHEQFF. Looking up the rest from reference TRBV7-2 and TRBJ2-1 gives the full variable domain: GAGVSQSPSNKVTEKGKDVELRCDPISGHTALYWYRQSLGQGLEFLIYFQGNSAPDKSGLPSDRFSAERTGGSVSTLTIQRTQQEDSAVYLCASSLVSGGHEQFFGPGTRLTVL.

This clonotype was counted at least ten times. This chain joins TRBV12-3 or TRBV12-4 and TRBJ1-1; no reliable D call. The V end lost 3 bases, the J end lost 3 bases, and 14 bases lay between the germline ends. The CDR3 is 15 residues long. In DNA, the CDR3 is TGTGCCAGCAGTTTCGGGTCCGCGAGGGACACTGAAGCTTTCTTT. It is translated as CASSFGSARDTEAFF.

The chain combines TRBV6-1 with TRBJ1-2; TRBD1 matches 8 bases. J lost 2 bases, V lost 0 bases, and 5 bases had no gene match. Germline V CDR1 and CDR2: MNHNS, SASEGT. The CDR3 extends over 16 amino acids. This CDR3 reads CASSEATGVANYGYTF. The CDR3, as DNA: TGTGCCAGCAGTGAAGCGACAGGGGTAGCAAACTATGGCTACACCTTC.

The rearrangement uses TRBV7-9 and TRBJ2-7, with a possible D match to TRBD1 (6 bases). The V end lost 4 bases, the J end lost 2 bases, and 15 bases lay between the germline ends. Per the germline V gene, CDR1 is SEHNR and CDR2 is FQNEAQ (reference sequence). This CDR3 has 15 amino acids. Here the CDR3 reads CASSSLQGSAYEQYF. In nucleotides, the CDR3 is TGTGCCAGCAGCTCCCTACAGGGATCGGCCTACGAGCAGTACTTC.

A few counts support this clonotype. This chain joins TRBV6-4 and TRBJ2-2, with a possible D match to TRBD1 (5 bases). Germline loops: CDR1 MRHNA, CDR2 SNTAGT. The CDR3 contains 15 residues. The V gene lost 3 bases and the J gene lost 0 bases, with 8 bases spanning the gap. The CDR3 sequence is CASSEDSANTGELFF. The CDR3 region has the DNA TGTGCCAGCAGTGAAGACAGTGCGAACACCGGGGAGCTGTTTTTT.

This clonotype was seen repeatedly, ten times or more. This sequence joins TRBV5-8 and TRBJ2-5; weak D call: TRBD2 (6 bases). The V gene lost 4 bases and the J gene lost 1 base, with 11 bases spanning the gap. This CDR3 region has 14 residues. Germline loops: CDR1 SGHTS, CDR2 YDEGEE. The chain's CDR3 is CASSPGGSQETQYF. The CDR3 nucleotides are TGTGCCAGCAGCCCCGGGGGTAGCCAAGAGACCCAGTACTTC.

This clonotype has ten or more counts. J is TRBJ2-3 and V is TRBV5-1; TRBD1 matches 7 bases. The ends lost 5 bases at V and 2 bases at J; junction bases unmatched: 8. There are 15 residues in the CDR3. Germline-derived CDR1 and CDR2 are SGHRS and YFSETQ. DNA for the CDR3: TGCGCCAGCAGGATGTTGGGACAGAACACAGATACGCAGTATTTT. Translation gives CASRMLGQNTDTQYF.

This clonotype has at least ten counts. The chain has TRBV6-2 or TRBV6-3 and TRBJ1-1, with D perhaps matching TRBD1 (6 bases). Germline-derived CDR1 and CDR2 are MNHEY and SVGEGT. V shed 0 bases and J shed 2 bases, with 10 bases lying between them. This CDR3 contains 15 residues. CDR3 residues: CASSYSRTANTEAFF. The CDR3 coding sequence is TGTGCCAGCAGTTACTCGCGGACAGCTAACACTGAAGCTTTCTTT.

The gene calls are TRBV11-2 and TRBJ2-1; the match to TRBD1 covers 11 bases. The CDR3 length is 16 residues. The germline V gene has CDR1 SGHAT and CDR2 FQNNGV. V lost 1 base, J lost 8 bases, and 7 bases stayed unmatched. The CDR3 DNA reads TGTGCCAGCAGCTTAGCCCGGGACAGGGGGGGATATGAGCAGTTCTTC. As protein: CASSLARDRGGYEQFF.

This clonotype was seen only a few times. The genes are TRBV5-8 and TRBJ2-3; D call uncertain. The CDR3 covers 10 residues. Trimming pared 7 bases from V and 5 bases from J, leaving 5 bases between. Germline V gene sequence: CDR1 SGHTS, CDR2 YDEGEE. The CDR3 reads CASHKDTQYF. The CDR3 bases are TGTGCCAGCCATAAAGATACGCAGTATTTT.

This clonotype was recorded a few times. The chain couples TRBV9 to TRBJ2-2; 9 bases are shared with TRBD2. Trimming at V came to 1 base and at J to 0 bases, leaving 4 bases not matched to a gene. CDR3 length: 17 residues. The germline V gene has CDR1 SGDLS and CDR2 YYNGEE. DNA for the CDR3: TGTGCCAGCAGCGTAAGTAGCGGGGGACCGAACACCGGGGAGCTGTTTTTT. The encoded protein is CASSVSSGGPNTGELFF.

The V gene is TRBV7-9, the J gene TRBJ1-3; 10 bases align to TRBD1. The CDR3 contains 15 residues. Germline V gives CDR1 SEHNR, CDR2 FQNEAQ (reference sequence). Germline trimming cut 5 bases from V and 2 bases from J; bases unmatched to any gene: 3. The CDR3 bases are TGTGCCAGCAGCGGGGGGACAGGGGCTGGAAACACCATATATTTT. Residues: CASSGGTGAGNTIYF.

The V call is TRBV20-1, the J call TRBJ2-1; 11 nucleotides agree with TRBD2. The germline V gene encodes CDR1 DFQATT and CDR2 SNEGSKA (reference sequence). The CDR3 covers 13 residues. The trim removed 8 bases at V and 9 bases at J, leaving 9 bases unmatched. CDR3 coding DNA: TGCAGTATGTCTAGCGGGGGGCGGGGTGAGCAGTTCTTC. Protein: CSMSSGGRGEQFF.

This clonotype has ten or more counts. The chain carries TRBV12-3 or TRBV12-4 and TRBJ1-5; 12 nucleotides align to TRBD1. With V trimmed by 3 bases and J by 2 bases, 5 bases remained unmatched. This CDR3 has 17 residues. The CDR3 DNA sequence: TGTGCCAGCAGTTTTAAGGGGACAGGGGGCGGCAATCAGCCCCAGCATTTT. As protein: CASSFKGTGGGNQPQHF.

This chain links TRBV19 with TRBJ2-2; possibly TRBD1 or TRBD2 for D (5 bases each). The CDR3 extends over 17 amino acids. The germline gives CDR1 LNHDA, CDR2 SQIVND (reference sequence). V was cut by 0 bases and J by 1 base, with 12 bases left in between. CDR3: CASSIDPPGRNTGELFF. CDR3 in DNA: TGTGCCAGTAGTATAGATCCCCCAGGGAGGAACACCGGGGAGCTGTTTTTT.

This chain uses TRBV7-9 with TRBJ1-5, with TRBD1 identical over 9 bases. Trimming removed 5 bases from V and 5 bases from J; junction bases left unmatched: 7. The CDR3 contains 15 residues. CDR1 is SEHNR, CDR2 FQNEAQ, per germline (reference sequence). The chain's CDR3 is CASSLTGGGYQPQHF. The CDR3 DNA is TGTGCCAGCAGCCTGACAGGGGGAGGTTATCAGCCCCAGCATTTT.

The rearrangement uses TRBV7-3 and TRBJ2-7, with 12 bases aligning to TRBD2. The CDR3 has 16 amino acids. Unmatched junction bases numbered 9, after V lost 5 bases and J lost 4 bases. Germline V CDR1 and CDR2: SGHTA, FQGTGA. Written as DNA, the CDR3 is TGTGCCAGCAGCGGAGGTTCTAGCGGGGGGGCGTACGAGCAGTACTTC. Amino acid sequence: CASSGGSSGGAYEQYF.

This chain joins TRBV10-3 and TRBJ2-1, with D possibly being TRBD1 (6 bases). CDR3 length equals 13 residues. With 5 bases removed from V and 7 bases from J, the gap between germline ends came to 12 bases. CDR1 is ENHRY and CDR2 is SYGVKD in the germline V gene. The CDR3 DNA reads as TGTGCCATCAGTTTATCAGGGGAAAATGAGCAGTTCTTC. Amino acid sequence: CAISLSGENEQFF.

This clonotype has at least ten counts. The rearrangement uses TRBV7-3 and TRBJ2-7; no definite D call. From germline, CDR1 is SGHTA and CDR2 FQGTGA. The CDR3 is 13 residues long. V was trimmed by 5 bases and J by 4 bases, leaving 12 bases between them. CDR3 nucleotides: TGTGCCAGCAGCCTCACCCCCCAATACGAGCAGTACTTC. It yields the protein CASSLTPQYEQYF.

The J gene is TRBJ1-2, the V gene TRBV3-1; tentatively, D is TRBD1 (5 bases). Germline CDR1 and CDR2: LGHDT and YNNKEL (reference sequence). The CDR3 contains 15 residues. Trimming cost V 1 base and J 2 bases, with 11 bases left between them. The CDR3 DNA reads as TGTGCCAGCAGCCAAGGGCAGGGATACAACTATGGCTACACCTTC. It is translated as CASSQGQGYNYGYTF.

This clonotype occurred many times. The rearrangement links TRBV2 to TRBJ2-1; no clear D. This CDR3 spans 14 amino acids. The germline V and J ends were trimmed by 8 bases and 5 bases, with 16 bases remaining between them. Germline-derived CDR1 and CDR2 are SNHLY and FYNNEI. CDR3 nucleotide sequence: TGTGCCAGCGGCGGCCTGAGGTCCAACAATGAGCAGTTCTTC. It is translated as CASGGLRSNNEQFF.

This clonotype was counted only a few times. The rearrangement joins TRBV20-1 to TRBJ1-6, with unresolved D. Germline V gene sequence: CDR1 DFQATT, CDR2 SNEGSKA (reference sequence). Trimming stripped 4 bases from V and 2 bases from J, with 6 bases between. The CDR3 contains 13 residues. CDR3 bases: TGCAGTGCTAAAGGGACCTATAATTCACCCCTCCACTTT. Protein product: CSAKGTYNSPLHF.

This clonotype has just a few counts. The J gene is TRBJ2-2, the V gene TRBV7-9; TRBD1 aligns across 9 bases. The junction had 6 bases not matched to a gene; V was cut back by 4 bases and J by 0 bases. The germline gives CDR1 SEHNR, CDR2 FQNEAQ (reference sequence). The CDR3 spans 17 residues. The CDR3 protein is CASSSRTGASNTGELFF. The CDR3 DNA follows: TGTGCCAGCAGCTCGAGGACAGGGGCGTCGAACACCGGGGAGCTGTTTTTT.